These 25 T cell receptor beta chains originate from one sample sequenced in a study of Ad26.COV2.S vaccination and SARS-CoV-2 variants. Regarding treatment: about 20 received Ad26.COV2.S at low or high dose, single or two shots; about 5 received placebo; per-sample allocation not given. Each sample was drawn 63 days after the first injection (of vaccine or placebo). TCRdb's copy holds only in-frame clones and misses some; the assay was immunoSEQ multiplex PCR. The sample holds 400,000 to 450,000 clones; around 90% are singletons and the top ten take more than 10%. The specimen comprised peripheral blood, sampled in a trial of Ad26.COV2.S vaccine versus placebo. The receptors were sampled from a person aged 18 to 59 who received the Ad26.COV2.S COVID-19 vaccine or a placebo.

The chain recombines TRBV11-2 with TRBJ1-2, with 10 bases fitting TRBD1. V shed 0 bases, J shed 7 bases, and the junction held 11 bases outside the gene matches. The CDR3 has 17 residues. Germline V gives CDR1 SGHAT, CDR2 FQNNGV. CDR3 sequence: CASSLDRASGTGVGYTF. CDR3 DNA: TGTGCCAGCAGCTTAGATCGGGCCTCCGGGACAGGGGTTGGCTACACCTTC.

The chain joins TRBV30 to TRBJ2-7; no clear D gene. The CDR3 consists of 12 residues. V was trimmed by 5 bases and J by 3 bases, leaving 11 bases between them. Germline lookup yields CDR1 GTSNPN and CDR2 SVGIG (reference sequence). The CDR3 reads CAWSSLGYEQYF. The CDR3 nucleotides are TGTGCCTGGTCTTCACTGGGCTACGAGCAGTACTTC. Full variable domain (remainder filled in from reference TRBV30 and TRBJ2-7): SQTIHQWPATLVQPVGSPLSLECTVEGTSNPNLYWYRQAAGRGLQLLFYSVGIGQISSEVPQNLSASRPQDRQFILSSKKLLLSDSGFYLCAWSSLGYEQYFGPGTRLTVT.

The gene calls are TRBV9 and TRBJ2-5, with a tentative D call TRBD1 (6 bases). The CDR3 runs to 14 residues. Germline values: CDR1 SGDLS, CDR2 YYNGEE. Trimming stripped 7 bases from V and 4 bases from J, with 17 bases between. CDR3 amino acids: CASAFGQGLETQYF. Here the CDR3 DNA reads TGTGCCAGCGCCTTTGGGCAGGGGTTAGAGACCCAGTACTTC.

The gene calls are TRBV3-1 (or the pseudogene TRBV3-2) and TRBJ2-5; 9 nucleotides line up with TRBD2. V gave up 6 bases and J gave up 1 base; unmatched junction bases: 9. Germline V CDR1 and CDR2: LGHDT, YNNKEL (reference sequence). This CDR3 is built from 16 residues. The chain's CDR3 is CASSLPGLAVQETQYF. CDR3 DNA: TGTGCCAGCAGTCTCCCGGGACTAGCAGTCCAAGAGACCCAGTACTTC.

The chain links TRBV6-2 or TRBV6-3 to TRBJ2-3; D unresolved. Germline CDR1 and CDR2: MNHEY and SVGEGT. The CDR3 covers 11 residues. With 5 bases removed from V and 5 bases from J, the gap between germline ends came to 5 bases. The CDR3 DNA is TGTGCCAGCAGTACTCTAGATACGCAGTATTTT. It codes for CASSTLDTQYF.

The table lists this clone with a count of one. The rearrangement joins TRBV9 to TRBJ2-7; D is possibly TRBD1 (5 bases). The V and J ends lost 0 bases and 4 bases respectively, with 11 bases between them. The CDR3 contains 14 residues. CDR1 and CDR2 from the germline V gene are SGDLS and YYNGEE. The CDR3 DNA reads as TGTGCCAGCAGCGTAGCCCCGACAGCTTACGAGCAGTACTTC. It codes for CASSVAPTAYEQYF.

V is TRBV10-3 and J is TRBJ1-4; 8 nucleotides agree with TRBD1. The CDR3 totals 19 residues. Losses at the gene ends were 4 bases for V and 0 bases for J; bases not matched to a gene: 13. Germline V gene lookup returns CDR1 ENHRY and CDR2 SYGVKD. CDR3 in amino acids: CAISGISTGAFATNEKLFF. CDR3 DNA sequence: TGTGCCATCAGTGGGATTTCGACAGGGGCATTTGCAACTAATGAAAAACTGTTTTTT.

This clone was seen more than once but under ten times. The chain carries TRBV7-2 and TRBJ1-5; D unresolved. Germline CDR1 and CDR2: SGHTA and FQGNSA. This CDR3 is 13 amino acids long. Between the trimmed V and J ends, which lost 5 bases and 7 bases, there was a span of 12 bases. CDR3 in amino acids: CASSTGNNQPQHF. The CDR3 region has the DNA TGTGCCAGCAGCACCGGGAACAACCAGCCCCAGCATTTT.

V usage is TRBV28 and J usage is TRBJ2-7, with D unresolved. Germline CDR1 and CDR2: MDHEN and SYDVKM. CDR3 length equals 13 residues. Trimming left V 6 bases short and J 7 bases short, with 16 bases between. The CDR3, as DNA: TGTGCCAGCAGAGTCGCACCCGTCCGGGAGCAGTACTTC. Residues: CASRVAPVREQYF.

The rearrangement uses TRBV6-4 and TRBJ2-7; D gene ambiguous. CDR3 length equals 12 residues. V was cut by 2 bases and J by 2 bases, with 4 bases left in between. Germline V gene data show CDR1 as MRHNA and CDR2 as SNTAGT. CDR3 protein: CASSDQAYEQYF. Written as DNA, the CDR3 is TGTGCCAGCAGTGACCAGGCCTACGAGCAGTACTTC.

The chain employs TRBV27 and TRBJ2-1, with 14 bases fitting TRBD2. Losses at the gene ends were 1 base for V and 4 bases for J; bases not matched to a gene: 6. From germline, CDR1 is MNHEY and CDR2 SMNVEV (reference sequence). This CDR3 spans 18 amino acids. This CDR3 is CASSLLPGTSGGYNEQFF. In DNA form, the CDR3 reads TGTGCCAGCAGTTTATTGCCCGGGACTAGCGGGGGTTACAATGAGCAGTTCTTC.

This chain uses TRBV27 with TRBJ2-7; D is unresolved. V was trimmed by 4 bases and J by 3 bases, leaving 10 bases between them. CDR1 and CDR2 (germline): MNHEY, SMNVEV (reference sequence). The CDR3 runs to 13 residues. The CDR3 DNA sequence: TGTGCCAGCAGTTATCGCCCGCACTACGAGCAGTACTTC. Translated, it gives CASSYRPHYEQYF.

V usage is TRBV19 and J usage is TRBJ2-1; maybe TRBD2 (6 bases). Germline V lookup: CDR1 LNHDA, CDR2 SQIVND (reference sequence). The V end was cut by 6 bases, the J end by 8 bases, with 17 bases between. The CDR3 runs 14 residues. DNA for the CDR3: TGTGCCAGTAGGGTACTAGCTTCGGCGGATGAGCAGTTCTTC. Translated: CASRVLASADEQFF.

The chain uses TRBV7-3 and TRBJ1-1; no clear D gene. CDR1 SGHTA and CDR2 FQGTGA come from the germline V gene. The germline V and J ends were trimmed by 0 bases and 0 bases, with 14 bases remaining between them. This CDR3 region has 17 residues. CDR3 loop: CASSLTRGRGMNTEAFF. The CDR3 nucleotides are TGTGCCAGCAGCTTAACCCGTGGTCGGGGAATGAACACTGAAGCTTTCTTT.

The CDR3 DNA sequence: TGTGCCAACCCAGGGACAGGGGGACTAAGTGGGAGAGGGAATGAGCAGTTCTTC. Translated: CANPGTGGLSGRGNEQFF. The chain carries TRBV10-3 and TRBJ2-1; TRBD1 matches 11 bases. The CDR3 is made up of 18 amino acids. V lost 10 bases to trimming and J lost 7 bases; unmatched junction nucleotides: 21. The germline gives CDR1 ENHRY, CDR2 SYGVKD.

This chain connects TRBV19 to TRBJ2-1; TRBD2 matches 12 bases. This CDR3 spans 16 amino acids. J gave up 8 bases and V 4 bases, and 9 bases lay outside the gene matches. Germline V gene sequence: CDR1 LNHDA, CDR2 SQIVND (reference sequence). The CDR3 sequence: CASSTTTSGSSYEQFF. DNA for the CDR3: TGTGCCAGTAGTACTACGACTAGCGGGAGCTCGTATGAGCAGTTCTTC. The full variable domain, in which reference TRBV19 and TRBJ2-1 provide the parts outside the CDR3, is DGGITQSPKYLFRKEGQNVTLSCEQNLNHDAMYWYRQDPGQGLRLIYYSQIVNDFQKGDIAEGYSVSREKKESFPLTVTSAQKNPTAFYLCASSTTTSGSSYEQFFGPGTRLTVL.

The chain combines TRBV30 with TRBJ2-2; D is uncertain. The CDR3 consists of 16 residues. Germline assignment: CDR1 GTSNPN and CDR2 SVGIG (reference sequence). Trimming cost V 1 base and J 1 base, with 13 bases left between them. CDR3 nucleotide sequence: TGTGCCTGGAGTGCCCCCCTAGGGTTGAACACCGGGGAGCTGTTTTTT. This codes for CAWSAPLGLNTGELFF.

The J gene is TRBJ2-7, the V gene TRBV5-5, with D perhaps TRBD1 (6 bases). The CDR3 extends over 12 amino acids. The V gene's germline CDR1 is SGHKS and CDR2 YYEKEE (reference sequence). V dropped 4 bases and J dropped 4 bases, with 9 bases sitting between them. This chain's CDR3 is CASSRDMYEQYF. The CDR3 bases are TGTGCCAGCAGCCGGGACATGTACGAGCAGTACTTC.

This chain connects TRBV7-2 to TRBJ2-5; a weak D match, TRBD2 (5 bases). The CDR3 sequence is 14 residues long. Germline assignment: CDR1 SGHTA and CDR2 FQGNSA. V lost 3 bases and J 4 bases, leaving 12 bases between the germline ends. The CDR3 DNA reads TGTGCCAGCAGCTTTAGCGTAGTGGTAGAGACCCAGTACTTC. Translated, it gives CASSFSVVVETQYF.

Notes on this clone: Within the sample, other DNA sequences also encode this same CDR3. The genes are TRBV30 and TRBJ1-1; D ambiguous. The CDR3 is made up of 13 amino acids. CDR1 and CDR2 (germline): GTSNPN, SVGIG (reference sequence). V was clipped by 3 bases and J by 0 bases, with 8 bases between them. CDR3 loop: CAWSAHMNTEAFF. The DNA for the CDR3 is TGTGCCTGGAGCGCACATATGAACACTGAAGCTTTCTTT. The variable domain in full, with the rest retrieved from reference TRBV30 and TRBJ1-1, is SQTIHQWPATLVQPVGSPLSLECTVEGTSNPNLYWYRQAAGRGLQLLFYSVGIGQISSEVPQNLSASRPQDRQFILSSKKLLLSDSGFYLCAWSAHMNTEAFFGQGTRLTVV.

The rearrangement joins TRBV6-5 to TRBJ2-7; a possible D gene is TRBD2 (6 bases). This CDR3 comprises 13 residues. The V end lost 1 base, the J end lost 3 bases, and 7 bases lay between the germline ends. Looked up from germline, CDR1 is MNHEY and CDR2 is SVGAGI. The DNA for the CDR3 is TGTGCCAGCAGTTACTATAGCGGCTACGAGCAGTACTTC. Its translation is CASSYYSGYEQYF.

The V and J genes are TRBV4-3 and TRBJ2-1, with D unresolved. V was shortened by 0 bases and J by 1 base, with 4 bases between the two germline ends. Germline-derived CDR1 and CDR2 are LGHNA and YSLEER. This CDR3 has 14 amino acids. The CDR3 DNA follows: TGCGCCAGCAGCCAAGACGGTTCCTACAATGAGCAGTTCTTC. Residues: CASSQDGSYNEQFF.

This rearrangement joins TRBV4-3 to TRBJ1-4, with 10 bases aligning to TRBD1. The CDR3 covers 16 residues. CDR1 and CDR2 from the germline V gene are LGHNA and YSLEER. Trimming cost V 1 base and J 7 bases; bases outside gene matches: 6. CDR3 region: CASSQGGQGITEKLFF. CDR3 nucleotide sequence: TGCGCCAGCAGCCAAGGGGGACAGGGGATTACTGAAAAACTGTTTTTT.

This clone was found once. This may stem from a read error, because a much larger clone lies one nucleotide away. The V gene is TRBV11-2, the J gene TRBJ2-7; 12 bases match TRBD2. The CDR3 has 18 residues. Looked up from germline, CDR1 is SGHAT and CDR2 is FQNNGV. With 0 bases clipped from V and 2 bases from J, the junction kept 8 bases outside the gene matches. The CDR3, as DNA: TGTGCCAGCAGCTTAGAGGCCCGGACTAGCGGGATTCCCTACGAGCAGTACTTC. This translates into CASSLEARTSGIPYEQYF.

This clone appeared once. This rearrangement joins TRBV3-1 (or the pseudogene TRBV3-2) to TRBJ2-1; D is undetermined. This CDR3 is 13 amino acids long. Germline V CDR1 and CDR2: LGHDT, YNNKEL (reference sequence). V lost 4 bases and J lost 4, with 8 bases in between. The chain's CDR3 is CASSPPIYNEQFF. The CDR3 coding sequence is TGTGCCAGCAGCCCCCCCATTTACAATGAGCAGTTCTTC.